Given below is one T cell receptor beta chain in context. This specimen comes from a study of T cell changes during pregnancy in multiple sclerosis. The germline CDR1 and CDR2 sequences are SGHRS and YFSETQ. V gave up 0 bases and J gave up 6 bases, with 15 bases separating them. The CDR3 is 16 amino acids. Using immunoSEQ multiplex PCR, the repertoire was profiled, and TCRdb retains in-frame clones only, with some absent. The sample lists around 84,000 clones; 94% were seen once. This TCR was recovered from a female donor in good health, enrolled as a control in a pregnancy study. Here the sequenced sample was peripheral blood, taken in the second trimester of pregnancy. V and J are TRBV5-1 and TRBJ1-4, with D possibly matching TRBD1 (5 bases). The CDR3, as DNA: TGCGCCAGCAGCTTGGCCGTGGGGCATGCGGATGAAAAACTGTTTTTT. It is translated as CASSLAVGHADEKLFF.